The clone carrying this T cell receptor beta chain has just a few counts. No antigen is known for it. Primers for the PCR totalled 60 Vbeta and 13 Jbeta. Clones were sequenced by immunoSEQ multiplex PCR, and TCRdb holds only the in-frame ones, with some missing. The sample holds 90,000 to 120,000 clones, approximately 81% seen once. Everyone who donated was a healthy bone marrow donor. These data originate in a study of cytomegalovirus exposure and HLA in healthy donors. Study-level results: Some V segments could not be told apart, so they were left out, TRBV6-2 and TRBV6-3 among them.

Trimming took off 0 bases at V and 9 bases at J, with 14 bases between the two ends. Germline V gene lookup returns CDR1 LNHNV and CDR2 YYDKDF (reference sequence). CDR3 size: 14 residues. The chain uses TRBV15 and TRBJ2-5; tentative D call: TRBD1 (5 bases). This sequence was found in a young man in good health and CMV-seronegative. Sample: PBMCs. The CDR3, as DNA: TGTGCCACCAGCAGAGAGCCAGCGCTGGGGCCCCAGTACTTC. This encodes CATSREPALGPQYF.